The present T cell receptor (beta chain) was sequenced within a study of breast tumors, draining lymph nodes, adjacent tissues. Study results and caveats: That most tumor T cells come from lymph nodes remained unproven. Compared with basal-like, luminal-like tumors shared significantly more repertoire with nontumor tissue. Tumor TCR diversity was below lymph nodes but above nontumor tissue. Data fit most tumor T cells coming from lymph node, expanding in tumor.

TCRdb re-called the multiplex PCR reads through MiXCR, storing one row per CDR3 protein. Among some 130,000 distinct CDR3 sequences listed, around 20% were seen once. Axillary draining lymph nodes of breast cancer patients supplied the node samples. In this sample, this clonotype turned up many times. What it binds is unknown. The CDR3 is 13 amino acids. V shed 7 bases, J shed 7 bases, and the junction held 10 bases outside the gene matches. Germline assignment: CDR1 MNHNS and CDR2 SASEGT. The material sequenced was axillary lymph node tissue. J is TRBJ2-7 and V is TRBV6-1; TRBD1 matches 7 bases. This sequence originates from a female donor with breast cancer. Some clones in this sample may be carry-over from other donors' samples. CDR3 protein: CASTRTGLREQYF. DNA for the CDR3: TGTGCCAGCACCAGGACAGGTCTTCGGGAGCAGTACTTC.